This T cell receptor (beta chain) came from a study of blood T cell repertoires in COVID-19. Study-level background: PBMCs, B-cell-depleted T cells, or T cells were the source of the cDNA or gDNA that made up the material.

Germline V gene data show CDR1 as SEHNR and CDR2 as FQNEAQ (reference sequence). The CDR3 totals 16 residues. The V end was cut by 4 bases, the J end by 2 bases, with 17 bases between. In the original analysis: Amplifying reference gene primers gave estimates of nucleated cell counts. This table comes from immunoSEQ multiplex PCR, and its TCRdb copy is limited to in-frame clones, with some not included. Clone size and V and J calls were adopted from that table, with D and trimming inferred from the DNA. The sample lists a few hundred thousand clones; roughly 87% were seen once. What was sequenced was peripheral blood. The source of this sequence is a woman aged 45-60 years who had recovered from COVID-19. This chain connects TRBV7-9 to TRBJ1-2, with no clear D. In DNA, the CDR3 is TGTGCCAGCAGCTACAACCTTGGGTCGAGGAACTATGGCTACACCTTC. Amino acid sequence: CASSYNLGSRNYGYTF. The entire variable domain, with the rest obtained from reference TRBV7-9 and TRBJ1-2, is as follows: DTGVSQNPRHKITKRGQNVTFRCDPISEHNRLYWYRQTLGQGPEFLTYFQNEAQLEKSRLLSDRFSAERPKGSFSTLEIQRTEQGDSAMYLCASSYNLGSRNYGYTFGSGTRLTVV.